The table lists the clone carrying this TCR beta chain with a few counts. Its antigen is unidentified. A much larger clone sits a single nucleotide away, making a read error possible. The sample originates from a study of blood T cells in healthy people across ages. Whole-study results and caveats: With unsorted PBMCs, a conclusive comparison of naive versus antigen-experienced cells was not possible.

A second PCR, run for roughly 7 to 12 cycles, used a sample-barcoded 5' primer plus a J-beta primer mix. One entry per CDR3 protein, called by TCRdb with MiXCR from the 5' RACE reads. Among approximately 810,000 distinct CDR3 sequences listed, 29% were seen once. CDR3 length: 15 amino acids. J is TRBJ2-6 and V is TRBV12-3 or TRBV12-4; D not certain. This clonotype was sampled from a woman older than 75 in good health. Material: blood. CDR3 sequence: CANSLSRAGANVLTF. In DNA form, the CDR3 reads TGTGCCAACAGTTTGAGTCGGGCTGGGGCCAACGTCCTGACTTTC.